The subject of this entry is one TCR beta chain. Antigen specificity is unknown. The sample is drawn from a study of shared clonotypes between healthy human individuals. Whole-study findings and limits: Non-shared clonotypes had lower generation probabilities than those shared by all four donors.

Assay used: immunoSEQ multiplex PCR; TCRdb lists only in-frame clones, some missing. Here the sample spans over a million clones, 95% to 99% being singletons. In germline, CDR1 is MNHEY, CDR2 SMNVEV (reference sequence). The V end lost 3 bases, the J end lost 7 bases, and 22 bases lay between the germline ends. This CDR3 spans 16 amino acids. This chain connects TRBV27 to TRBJ2-7; D is perhaps TRBD2 (6 bases). This clonotype originated in a man aged 25 to 45 in good health. The material sequenced was naive CD4+ T cells sorted from blood. The subset is: CD45RA+ positively selected. In nucleotides, the CDR3 is TGTGCCAGCAGTTTCGCCGGGAGAGAACTCTACGCAGAGCAGTACTTC. It codes for CASSFAGRELYAEQYF.